The 10 T cell receptor beta chains presented below share a single source sample, sequenced in a study of blood T cell repertoires in COVID-19. Here immunoSEQ multiplex PCR was the method, and the copy in TCRdb shows in-frame clones only, minus some. Of tens of thousands of clones in the sample, about nine tenths were seen once. The sequenced sample was peripheral blood. These receptors were taken from a human donor in a cohort sampled during active COVID-19.

This sequence joins TRBV5-4 and TRBJ2-6; D might be TRBD2 (5 bases). Trimming took off 4 bases at V and 1 base at J, with 24 bases between the two ends. This CDR3 spans 20 amino acids. Germline values: CDR1 SGHNT, CDR2 YYREEE (reference sequence). The CDR3 loop is CASSDYPTLGMWSGANVLTF. The DNA of the CDR3 is TGTGCCAGCAGCGACTATCCGACGCTGGGTATGTGGTCTGGGGCCAACGTCCTGACTTTC.

The rearrangement joins TRBV18 to TRBJ1-1; the match to TRBD1 covers 8 bases. There are 14 residues in the CDR3. CDR1 is KGHSH and CDR2 is LQKENI in the germline V gene. Trimming removed 6 bases from V and 6 bases from J; junction bases left unmatched: 9. The CDR3 reads CASSPDRDSSEAFF. The CDR3 DNA follows: TGTGCCAGCTCGCCGGACAGGGATTCTTCTGAAGCTTTCTTT.

The rearrangement joins TRBV9 to TRBJ2-7; the D is unclear. Germline V CDR1 and CDR2: SGDLS, YYNGEE. Trimming took off 4 bases at V and 7 bases at J, with 15 bases between the two ends. The CDR3 contains 13 residues. The CDR3 DNA reads TGTGCCAGCAGCCCTACACGCGTCGGGGAGCAGTACTTC. It encodes CASSPTRVGEQYF. The full variable domain, its missing parts supplied by reference TRBV9 and TRBJ2-7, is DSGVTQTPKHLITATGQRVTLRCSPRSGDLSVYWYQQSLDQGLQFLIQYYNGEERAKGNILERFSAQQFPDLHSELNLSSLELGDSALYFCASSPTRVGEQYFGPGTRLTVT.

Notes on this clone: The same CDR3 is also encoded by other DNA sequences in this sample. The V call is TRBV6-2 or TRBV6-3, the J call TRBJ2-5, with 15 nucleotides matching TRBD2. The V segment lost 6 bases and the J segment 4 bases; nucleotides outside the gene matches: 3. CDR3 length equals 15 residues. Germline CDR1 is MNHEY and CDR2 is SVGEGT. The CDR3 protein is CASSWTSGGAETQYF. The CDR3 DNA follows: TGTGCCAGCAGCTGGACTAGCGGGGGGGCAGAGACCCAGTACTTC.

The rearrangement links TRBV10-3 to TRBJ1-4; a weak D match, TRBD1 (5 bases). V was cut by 4 bases and J by 1 base, with 10 bases left in between. Germline CDR1 and CDR2: ENHRY and SYGVKD. CDR3 length equals 15 residues. The DNA for the CDR3 is TGTGCCATCAGTGCCCGAGACAGAACTAATGAAAAACTGTTTTTT. Translated, it gives CAISARDRTNEKLFF.

The rearrangement uses TRBV5-1 and TRBJ1-6, with 9 bases identical to TRBD1. Germline CDR1 is SGHRS and CDR2 is YFSETQ. The CDR3 covers 16 residues. V shed 2 bases, J shed 9 bases, and the junction held 9 bases outside the gene matches. In DNA form, the CDR3 reads TGCGCCAGCAGCTTCACCGGGACAGGGAATGGTTCACCCCTCCACTTT. Translated: CASSFTGTGNGSPLHF.

This chain links TRBV10-3 with TRBJ1-6; a weak D match, TRBD1 (5 bases). Trimming removed 8 bases from V and 6 bases from J, with 14 bases in between. This CDR3 is built from 14 residues. In germline, CDR1 is ENHRY, CDR2 SYGVKD. DNA of the CDR3: TGTGCCATCTCGCTGGGGGGAGGTAATTCACCCCTCCACTTT. Translated, it gives CAISLGGGNSPLHF.

This rearrangement joins TRBV27 to TRBJ2-1; the D gene is possibly TRBD2 (6 bases). The CDR3 covers 15 residues. The germline CDR1 and CDR2 sequences are MNHEY and SMNVEV (reference sequence). V lost 3 bases and J lost 2, with 11 bases in between. The CDR3 DNA reads TGTGCCAGCAGTTTGGAGGGGTCGCCCTACAATGAGCAGTTCTTC. Its translation: CASSLEGSPYNEQFF.

The V gene is TRBV24-1, the J gene TRBJ1-2; D uncertain. The CDR3 contains 15 residues. V shed 4 bases and J shed 8 bases, with 19 bases lying between them. Germline V gene lookup returns CDR1 KGHDR and CDR2 SFDVKD. The CDR3 DNA reads as TGTGCCACCAGTGACCCTGGTCGTGGAGATGGGGGCTACACCTTC. This sequence encodes CATSDPGRGDGGYTF.

The genes are TRBV5-1 and TRBJ2-5; 14 nucleotides align to TRBD2. V lost 0 bases, J lost 5 bases, and 6 bases stayed unmatched. Per the germline V gene, CDR1 is SGHRS and CDR2 is YFSETQ. This CDR3 has 17 amino acids. Written as DNA, the CDR3 is TGCGCCAGCAGCTTGGGACTAGCGGGAGGGCCGGGGGAGACCCAGTACTTC. It specifies CASSLGLAGGPGETQYF.